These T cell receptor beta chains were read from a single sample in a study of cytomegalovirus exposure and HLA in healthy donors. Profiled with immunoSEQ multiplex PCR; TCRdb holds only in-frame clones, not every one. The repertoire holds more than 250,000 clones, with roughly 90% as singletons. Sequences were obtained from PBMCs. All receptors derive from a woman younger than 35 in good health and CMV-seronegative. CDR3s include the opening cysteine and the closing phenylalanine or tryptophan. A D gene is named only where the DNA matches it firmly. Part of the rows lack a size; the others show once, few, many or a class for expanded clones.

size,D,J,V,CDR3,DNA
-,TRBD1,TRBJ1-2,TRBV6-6,CASSTTGGGYTF,TGTGCCAGCAGTACAACAGGGGGAGGCTACACCTTC
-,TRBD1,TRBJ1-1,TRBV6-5,CASRGDRGYETEAFF,TGTGCCAGCAGAGGGGACAGGGGGTATGAAACTGAAGCTTTCTTT
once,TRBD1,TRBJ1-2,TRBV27,CASSPIGTGGYGYTF,TGTGCCAGCAGTCCCATCGGGACAGGGGGCTATGGCTACACCTTC
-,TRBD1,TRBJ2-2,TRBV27,CASRTTDRVNTGELFF,TGTGCCAGCAGAACTACCGACAGGGTGAACACCGGGGAGCTGTTTTTT
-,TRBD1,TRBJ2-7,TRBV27,CASSFLRAPRDRDLYEQYF,TGTGCCAGCAGTTTCCTCCGGGCGCCGCGGGACAGGGACCTCTACGAGCAGTACTTC
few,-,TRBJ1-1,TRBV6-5,CASSQGWGTEAFF,TGTGCCAGCTCCCAGGGGTGGGGCACTGAAGCTTTCTTT
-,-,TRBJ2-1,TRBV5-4,CASSLGLDIRSEQFF,TGTGCCAGCAGCCTCGGTCTGGACATTCGTAGTGAGCAGTTCTTC
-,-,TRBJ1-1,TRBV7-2,CASSPLEMNTEAFF,TGTGCCAGCAGCCCCCTAGAAATGAACACTGAAGCTTTCTTT
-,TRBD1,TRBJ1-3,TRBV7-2,CASSLQGGSGNTIYF,TGTGCCAGCAGCTTACAGGGGGGCTCTGGAAACACCATATATTTT
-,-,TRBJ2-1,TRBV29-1,CSVDGALDEQFF,TGCAGCGTTGACGGAGCGCTCGATGAGCAGTTCTTC
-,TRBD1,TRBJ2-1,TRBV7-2,CASRGTGGAYHNEQFF,TGTGCCAGCAGGGGGACAGGGGGCGCTTACCACAATGAGCAGTTCTTC
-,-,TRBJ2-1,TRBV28,CASSDTGHVNEQFF,TGTGCCAGCAGCGACACGGGACACGTGAATGAGCAGTTCTTC
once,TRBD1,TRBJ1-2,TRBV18,CASSPTDREWWGYTF,TGTGCCAGCTCACCGACGGACAGGGAATGGTGGGGCTACACCTTC
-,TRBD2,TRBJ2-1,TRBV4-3,CASSLEGAGNEQFF,TGCGCCAGCAGCCTTGAGGGAGCGGGGAATGAGCAGTTCTTC
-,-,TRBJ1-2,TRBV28,CASSLDSNYGYTF,TGTGCCAGCAGCCTCGACTCCAACTATGGCTACACCTTC
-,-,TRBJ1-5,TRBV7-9,CASSHNGYSNQPQHF,TGTGCCAGCAGCCATAACGGGTATAGCAATCAGCCCCAGCATTTT
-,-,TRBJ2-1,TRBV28,CASSLRQLNEQFF,TGTGCCAGCAGTTTGAGACAACTGAATGAGCAGTTCTTC
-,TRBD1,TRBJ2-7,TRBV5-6,CASSTQTGGWDEQYF,TGTGCCAGCAGCACCCAGACAGGGGGCTGGGACGAGCAGTACTTC
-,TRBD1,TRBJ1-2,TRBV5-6,CASSPQDRVGYGYTF,TGTGCCAGCAGCCCACAAGACAGGGTCGGCTATGGCTACACCTTC
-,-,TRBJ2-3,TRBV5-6,CASSFPGETSTDTQYF,TGTGCCAGCAGCTTTCCCGGAGAGACTAGCACAGATACGCAGTATTTT
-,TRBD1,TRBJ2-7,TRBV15,CATSRDRGGSYEQYF,TGTGCCACCAGCAGGGACAGGGGCGGGAGCTACGAGCAGTACTTC
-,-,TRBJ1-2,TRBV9,CASSGFTEIYGYTF,TGTGCCAGCAGCGGGTTTACAGAGATCTATGGCTACACCTTC
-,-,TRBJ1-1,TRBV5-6,CATQRGLSKNTEAFF,TGTGCCACCCAGAGGGGACTGTCGAAGAACACTGAAGCTTTCTTT
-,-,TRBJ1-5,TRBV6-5,CASSYSKGEPQHF,TGTGCCAGCAGTTACTCGAAGGGGGAGCCCCAGCATTTT
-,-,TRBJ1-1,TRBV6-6,CASSYPGGEAFF,TGTGCCAGCAGCTACCCAGGAGGTGAAGCTTTCTTT